These 4 T cell receptor beta chains were sequenced from one sample in a study of blood T cells in healthy people across ages. A second about 7 to 11 cycle PCR used barcoded and J-beta primers. One entry per CDR3 protein results from TCRdb running MiXCR on the 5' RACE reads. The top ten hold roughly 24% of the sample, which has around 580,000 distinct CDR3 sequences, 40% to 55% seen once. Sequencing input: blood. The receptor set was obtained from an elderly man in good health.

This clonotype has a count of ten or more. The chain joins TRBV7-9 to TRBJ1-2; a possible D gene is TRBD1 (5 bases). Per the germline V gene, CDR1 is SEHNR and CDR2 is FQNEAQ (reference sequence). The CDR3 covers 16 residues. V was shortened by 5 bases and J by 6 bases, with 22 bases between the two germline ends. The CDR3 DNA is TGTGCCAGCAGCCCGCTTCCACAAGGGGAGTGGGATGGCTACACCTTC. Its protein is CASSPLPQGEWDGYTF.

This clonotype was picked up a small number of times. The gene calls are TRBV7-9 and TRBJ1-5; D call uncertain. CDR1 and CDR2 (germline): SEHNR, FQNEAQ (reference sequence). The CDR3 is made up of 13 amino acids. V shed 1 base and J shed 7 bases, with 8 bases lying between them. The CDR3 reads CASSLGLWQPQHF. CDR3 in DNA: TGTGCCAGCAGCTTAGGGCTATGGCAGCCCCAGCATTTT.

The chain uses TRBV2 and TRBJ2-7; TRBD1 matches 8 bases. After removal of 4 bases from V and 4 bases from J, the junction contained 6 bases not matched to a gene. CDR1 and CDR2 from the germline V gene are SNHLY and FYNNEI. The CDR3 covers 14 residues. The CDR3 loop is CASSVDRGAYEQYF. The CDR3 bases are TGTGCCAGCAGTGTCGACAGGGGCGCATACGAGCAGTACTTC.

This chain uses TRBV7-9 with TRBJ1-2; D is unresolved. The CDR3 extends over 18 amino acids. Germline V gives CDR1 SEHNR, CDR2 FQNEAQ (reference sequence). V was shortened by 5 bases and J by 1 base, with 23 bases between the two germline ends. The CDR3, as DNA: TGTGCCAGCAGCCTTTCGGTTCGGCCCCAGAAGGGTAACTATGGCTACACCTTC. Encoded protein: CASSLSVRPQKGNYGYTF.